This T cell receptor beta chain was captured in a study of regulatory and conventional T cells in RAG deficiency. General observations from the study: Control T-cell subsets had markedly higher Shannon entropy and lower Simpson indices than RAG-deficient patients. Omenn syndrome and CID/AS patients had roughly 100-fold fewer unique Treg TCR beta sequences, versus approximately 10-fold elsewhere.

V was clipped by 5 bases and J by 0 bases, with 13 bases between them. Germline CDR1 is SGHTA and CDR2 is FQGTGA. The length of the CDR3 is 15 residues. Profiled with immunoSEQ multiplex PCR; TCRdb holds only in-frame clones, not every one. The data hold some 35,000 clones, with about three quarters observed a single time. A word on this clone: Antigen specificity is unknown.

Genomic DNA came from blood conventional CD4+ T cells gated CD25-low CD127-high. These same records also appear under a second study, on regulatory T cells. That report notes: Primers: 52 TRBV forward and 13 TRBJ reverse. In patients, unique TRB V-J pairs were restricted and V/J usage skewed, especially in Tregs.

V usage is TRBV7-3 and J usage is TRBJ2-5; D remains ambiguous. The source material was CD4+ effector T cells sorted from blood. The TCR sequence derives from a human donor in good health. DNA for the CDR3: TGTGCCAGCAGCCCCACGGGCGGCTACCAAGAGACCCAGTACTTC. It specifies CASSPTGGYQETQYF.